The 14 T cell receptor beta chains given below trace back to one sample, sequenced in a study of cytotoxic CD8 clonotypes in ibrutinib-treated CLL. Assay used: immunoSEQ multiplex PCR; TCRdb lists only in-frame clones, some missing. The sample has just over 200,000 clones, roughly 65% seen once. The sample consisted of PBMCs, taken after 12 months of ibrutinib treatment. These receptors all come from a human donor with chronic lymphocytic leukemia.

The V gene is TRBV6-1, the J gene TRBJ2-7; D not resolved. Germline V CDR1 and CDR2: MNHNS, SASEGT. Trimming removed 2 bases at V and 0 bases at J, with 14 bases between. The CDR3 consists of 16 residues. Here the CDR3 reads CASSELRQFSSYEQYF. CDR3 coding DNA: TGTGCCAGCAGTGAACTTCGGCAGTTTAGCTCCTACGAGCAGTACTTC.

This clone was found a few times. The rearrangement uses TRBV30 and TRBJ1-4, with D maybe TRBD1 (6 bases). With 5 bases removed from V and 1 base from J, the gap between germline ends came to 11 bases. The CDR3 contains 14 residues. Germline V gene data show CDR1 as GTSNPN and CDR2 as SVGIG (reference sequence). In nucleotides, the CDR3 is TGTGCCTGGGACAGGAAAATAACTAATGAAAAACTGTTTTTT. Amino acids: CAWDRKITNEKLFF.

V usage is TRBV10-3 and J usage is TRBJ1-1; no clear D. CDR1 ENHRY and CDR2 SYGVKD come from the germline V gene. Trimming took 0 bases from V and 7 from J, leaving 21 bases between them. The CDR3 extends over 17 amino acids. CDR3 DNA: TGTGCCATCAGTGAGTCGCTCTCCAGGCCCTATGAGGTTGAAGCTTTCTTT. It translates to CAISESLSRPYEVEAFF.

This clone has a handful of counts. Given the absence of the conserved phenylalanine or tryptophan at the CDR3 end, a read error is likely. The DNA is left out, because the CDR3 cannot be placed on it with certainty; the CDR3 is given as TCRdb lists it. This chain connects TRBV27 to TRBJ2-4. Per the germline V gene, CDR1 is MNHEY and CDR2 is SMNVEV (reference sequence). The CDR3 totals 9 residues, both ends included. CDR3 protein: CASSLIPLI.

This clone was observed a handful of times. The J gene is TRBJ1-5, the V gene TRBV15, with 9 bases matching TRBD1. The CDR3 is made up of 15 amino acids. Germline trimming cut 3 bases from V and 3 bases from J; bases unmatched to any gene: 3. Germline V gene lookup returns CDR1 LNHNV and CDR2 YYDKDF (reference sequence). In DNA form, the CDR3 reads TGTGCCACCAGCAGGGGGACAGGGAACAATCAGCCCCAGCATTTT. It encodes CATSRGTGNNQPQHF.

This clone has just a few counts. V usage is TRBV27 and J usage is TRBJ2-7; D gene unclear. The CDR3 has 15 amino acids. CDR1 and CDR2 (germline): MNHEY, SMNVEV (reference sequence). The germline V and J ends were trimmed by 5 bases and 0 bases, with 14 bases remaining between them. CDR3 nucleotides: TGTGCCAGCAGTACCCTCGGTGGTAGCTCCTACGAGCAGTACTTC. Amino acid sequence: CASSTLGGSSYEQYF.

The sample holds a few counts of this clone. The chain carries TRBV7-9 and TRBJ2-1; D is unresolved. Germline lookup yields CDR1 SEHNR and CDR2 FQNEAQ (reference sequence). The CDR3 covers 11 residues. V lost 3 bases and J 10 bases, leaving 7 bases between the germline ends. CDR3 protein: CASSFGPEQFF. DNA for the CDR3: TGTGCCAGCAGCTTCGGCCCCGAGCAGTTCTTC.

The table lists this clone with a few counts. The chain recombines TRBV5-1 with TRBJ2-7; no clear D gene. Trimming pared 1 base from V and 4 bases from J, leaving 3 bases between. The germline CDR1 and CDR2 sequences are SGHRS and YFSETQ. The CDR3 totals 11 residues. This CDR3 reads CASSLTYEQYF. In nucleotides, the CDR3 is TGCGCCAGCAGCTTGACATACGAGCAGTACTTC. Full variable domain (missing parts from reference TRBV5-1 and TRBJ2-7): KAGVTQTPRYLIKTRGQQVTLSCSPISGHRSVSWYQQTPGQGLQFLFEYFSETQRNKGNFPGRFSGRQFSNSRSEMNVSTLELGDSALYLCASSLTYEQYFGPGTRLTVT.

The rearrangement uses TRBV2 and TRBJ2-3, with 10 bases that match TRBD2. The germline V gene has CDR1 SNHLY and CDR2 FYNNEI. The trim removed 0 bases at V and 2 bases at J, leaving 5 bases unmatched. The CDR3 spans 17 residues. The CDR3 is CASSEARTSGNTDTQYF. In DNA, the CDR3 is TGTGCCAGCAGTGAAGCGAGGACTAGCGGCAACACAGATACGCAGTATTTT.

The CDR3 DNA reads as TGTGCCAGTAGTATATTAGGTCAGCCCCAGCATTTT. It encodes CASSILGQPQHF. V is TRBV19 and J is TRBJ1-5; D remains ambiguous. The CDR3 loop spans 12 amino acids. Trimming pared 2 bases from V and 6 bases from J, leaving 5 bases between. Per germline, CDR1 LNHDA and CDR2 SQIVND (reference sequence).

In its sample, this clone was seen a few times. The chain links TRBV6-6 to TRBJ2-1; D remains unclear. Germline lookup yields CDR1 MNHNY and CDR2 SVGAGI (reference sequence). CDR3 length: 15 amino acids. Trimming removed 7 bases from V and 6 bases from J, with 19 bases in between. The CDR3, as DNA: TGTGCCAGCACCTTGCAGAACCTAGTGTCCAATGAGCAGTTCTTC. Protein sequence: CASTLQNLVSNEQFF.

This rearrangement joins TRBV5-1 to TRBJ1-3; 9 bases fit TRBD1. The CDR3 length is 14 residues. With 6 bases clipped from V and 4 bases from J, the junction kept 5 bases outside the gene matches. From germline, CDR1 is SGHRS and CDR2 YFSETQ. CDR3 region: CASNPGTGGNTIYF. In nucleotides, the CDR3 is TGCGCCAGCAACCCCGGGACAGGGGGAAACACCATATATTTT.

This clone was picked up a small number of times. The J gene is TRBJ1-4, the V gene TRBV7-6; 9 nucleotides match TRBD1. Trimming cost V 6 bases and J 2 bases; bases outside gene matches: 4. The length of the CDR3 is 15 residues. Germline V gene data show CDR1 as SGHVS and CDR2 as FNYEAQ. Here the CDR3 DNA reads TGTGCCAGCAGGGAAACAGGGGGCACTAATGAAAAACTGTTTTTT. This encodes CASRETGGTNEKLFF.

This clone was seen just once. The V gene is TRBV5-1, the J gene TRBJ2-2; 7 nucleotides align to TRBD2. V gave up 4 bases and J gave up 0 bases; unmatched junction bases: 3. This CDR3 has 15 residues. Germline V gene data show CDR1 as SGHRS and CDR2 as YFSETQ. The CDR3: CASSAGTTNTGELFF. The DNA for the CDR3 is TGCGCCAGCAGCGCCGGGACTACGAACACCGGGGAGCTGTTTTTT.